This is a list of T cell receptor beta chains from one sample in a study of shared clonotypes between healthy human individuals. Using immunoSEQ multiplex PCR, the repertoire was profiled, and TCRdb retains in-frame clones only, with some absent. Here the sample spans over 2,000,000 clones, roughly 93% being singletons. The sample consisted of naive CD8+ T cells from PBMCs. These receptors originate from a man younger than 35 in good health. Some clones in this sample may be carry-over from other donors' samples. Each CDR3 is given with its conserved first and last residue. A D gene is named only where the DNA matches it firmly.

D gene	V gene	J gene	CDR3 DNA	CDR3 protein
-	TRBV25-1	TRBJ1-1	TGTGCCAGCAGTGGGACGACAGCTTTCTTT	CASSGTTAFF
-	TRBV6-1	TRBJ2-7	TGTGCCAGCAGTGAAGTTTTCGGGGGTTGGTCCTACGAGCAGTACTTC	CASSEVFGGWSYEQYF
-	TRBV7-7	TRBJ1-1	TGTGCCAGCAGCCCACTAACGCGGACACCTTCTGAAGCTTTCTTT	CASSPLTRTPSEAFF
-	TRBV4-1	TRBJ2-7	TGCGCCAGCAGCCAAGGGACAGCCGGCTCCTTTTACGAGCAGTACTTC	CASSQGTAGSFYEQYF
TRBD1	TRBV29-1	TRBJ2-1	TGCAGCGTCACGGGACAGGGGGCCGGGCAGTTCTTC	CSVTGQGAGQFF
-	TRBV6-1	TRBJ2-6	TGTGCCAGCAGTGAACCACCGGGCCGCACTTCTGGGGCCAACGTCCTGACTTTC	CASSEPPGRTSGANVLTF
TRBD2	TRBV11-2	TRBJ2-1	TGTGCCAGCAGCTTAGGAAATCTAGCGGGAGAGAGCTCCTACAATGAGCAGTTCTTC	CASSLGNLAGESSYNEQFF
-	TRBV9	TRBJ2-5	TGTGCCAGCAGCGTATATCAGACACCCCAAGAGACCCAGTACTTC	CASSVYQTPQETQYF
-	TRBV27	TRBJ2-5	TGTGCCAGCAGTCCCGACTGGGAGACCCAGTACTTC	CASSPDWETQYF
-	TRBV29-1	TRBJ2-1	TGCAGCGCCGCAACCAGTTCAGTTAGGGCCTACAATGAGCAGTTCTTC	CSAATSSVRAYNEQFF
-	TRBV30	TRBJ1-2	TGTGCCTGGAGTGGGATGGGGATCGGCTACACCTTC	CAWSGMGIGYTF
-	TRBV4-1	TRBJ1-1	TGCGCCAGCAGCCAACTCCAGGGGCGGGCCCTCGTCACTGAAGCTTTCTTT	CASSQLQGRALVTEAFF
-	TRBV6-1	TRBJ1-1	TGTGCCAGCAGTGAAGTATGGGGTTTCTTT	CASSEVWGFF
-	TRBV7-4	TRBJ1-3	TGTGCCAGCATCCTCACAGGGACGGCTGGAAACACCATATATTTT	CASILTGTAGNTIYF
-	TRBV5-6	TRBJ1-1	TGTGCCAGCAGCTCCACCCCGCCAATATCTGAAGCTTTCTTT	CASSSTPPISEAFF
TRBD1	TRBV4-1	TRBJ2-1	TGCGCCAGCAGCCACGGGACAGCCGGTGAGCAGTTCTTC	CASSHGTAGEQFF
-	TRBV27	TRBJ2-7	TGTGCCAGCAGTTTAGCGGACTCCTACGAGCAGTACTTC	CASSLADSYEQYF
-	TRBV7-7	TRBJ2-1	TGTGCCAGCAGCCCCCGGTCCGGGGGTTCCTACAATGAGCAGTTCTTC	CASSPRSGGSYNEQFF
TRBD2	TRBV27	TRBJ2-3	TGTGCCAGCAGGAGACTAGCGGGAGGGACAAGCACAGATACGCAGTATTTT	CASRRLAGGTSTDTQYF
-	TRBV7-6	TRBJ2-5	TGTGCCAGCAGCTTACGGTGGCGTCAAGAGACCCAGTACTTC	CASSLRWRQETQYF
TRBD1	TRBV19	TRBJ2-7	TGTGCCACCCGGGACAGGGGTGGCGAGCAGTACTTC	CATRDRGGEQYF
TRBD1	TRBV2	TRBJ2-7	TGTGCCAGCAGTGGTAGCGCGGCAGGGGGCTTCGAAACGGGGAGGTGGTACGAGCAGTACTTC	CASSGSAAGGFETGRWYEQYF
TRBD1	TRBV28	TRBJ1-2	TGTGCCAGCAGTTTGCTGACAGGGGGCGAGTATGGCTACACCTTC	CASSLLTGGEYGYTF
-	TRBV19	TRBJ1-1	TGTGCCACCCGGGACGGCGGCCCGCCCACTGAAGCTTTCTTT	CATRDGGPPTEAFF
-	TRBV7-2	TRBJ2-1	TGTGCCAGCAGCTTAGTAGAGCAGGAGCAGTTCTTC	CASSLVEQEQFF
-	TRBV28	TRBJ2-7	TGTGCCAGCAGTCCCCGTGGGTACTACGAGCAGTACTTC	CASSPRGYYEQYF
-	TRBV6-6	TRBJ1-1	TGTGCCAGCAGATCCTTCGACAGTTTGTTGAACACTGAAGCTTTCTTT	CASRSFDSLLNTEAFF
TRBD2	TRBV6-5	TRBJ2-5	TGTGCCAGCAGTTATGGGTTCGTAGCGGGACGGGAGACCCAGTACTTC	CASSYGFVAGRETQYF
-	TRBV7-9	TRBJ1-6	TGTGCCAGCAGCCCCCTTTTTGGGGGCGCGGAGTCACCCCTCCACTTT	CASSPLFGGAESPLHF
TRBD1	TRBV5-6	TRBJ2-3	TGTGCCAGCAGCCCGGGGACAGGGTGGACAGATACGCAGTATTTT	CASSPGTGWTDTQYF
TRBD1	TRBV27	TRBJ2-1	TGTGCCAGCAGTCCATCCCCGGGACAGGGGGTTCCCTGGGATGAGCAGTTCTTC	CASSPSPGQGVPWDEQFF
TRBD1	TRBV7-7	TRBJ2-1	TGTGCCAGCAGCTTAGCGACAGGGGACAATGAGCAGTTCTTC	CASSLATGDNEQFF
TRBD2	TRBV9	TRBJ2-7	TGTGCCAGCAGCGTAGGTGGGAGGGCCTCAGGCGAGCAGTACTTC	CASSVGGRASGEQYF
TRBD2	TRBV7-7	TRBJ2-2	TGTGCCAGCAGCCCTACTAGCGGGAGGGGCACCGGGGAGCTGTTTTTT	CASSPTSGRGTGELFF
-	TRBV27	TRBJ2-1	TGTGCCAGCAGTTTAGACAGAAAATACAATGAGCAGTTCTTC	CASSLDRKYNEQFF
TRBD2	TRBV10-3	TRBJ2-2	TGTGCCATCAGTGATTTAGCGGGAGACGAGAACACCGGGGAGCTGTTTTTT	CAISDLAGDENTGELFF
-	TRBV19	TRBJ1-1	TGTGCCAGTAGGGGTTCACCCATGAACACTGAAGCTTTCTTT	CASRGSPMNTEAFF
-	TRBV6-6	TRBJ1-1	TGTGCCAGCAGTTACTCCGGCAGGATGAACACTGAAGCTTTCTTT	CASSYSGRMNTEAFF
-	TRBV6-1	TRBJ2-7	TGTGCCAGCAGTGAAGGGACAGTGTTCTACGAGCAGTACTTC	CASSEGTVFYEQYF